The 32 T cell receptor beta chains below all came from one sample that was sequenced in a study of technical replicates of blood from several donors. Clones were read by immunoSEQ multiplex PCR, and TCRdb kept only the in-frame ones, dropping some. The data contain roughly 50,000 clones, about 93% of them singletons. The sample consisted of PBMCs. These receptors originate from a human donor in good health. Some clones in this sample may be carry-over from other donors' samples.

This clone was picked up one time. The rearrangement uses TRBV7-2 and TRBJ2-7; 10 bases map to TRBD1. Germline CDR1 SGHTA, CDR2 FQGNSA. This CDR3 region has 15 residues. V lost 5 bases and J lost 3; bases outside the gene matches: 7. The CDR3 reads CASSRGGTGVYEQYF. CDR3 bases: TGTGCCAGCAGCCGGGGCGGGACAGGGGTCTACGAGCAGTACTTC.

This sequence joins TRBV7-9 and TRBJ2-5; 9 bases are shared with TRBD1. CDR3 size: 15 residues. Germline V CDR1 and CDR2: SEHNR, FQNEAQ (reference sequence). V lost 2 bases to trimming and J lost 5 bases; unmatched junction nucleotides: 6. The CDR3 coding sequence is TGTGCCAGCAGCTTATTGGACAGGGGTGGGGAGACCCAGTACTTC. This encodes CASSLLDRGGETQYF.

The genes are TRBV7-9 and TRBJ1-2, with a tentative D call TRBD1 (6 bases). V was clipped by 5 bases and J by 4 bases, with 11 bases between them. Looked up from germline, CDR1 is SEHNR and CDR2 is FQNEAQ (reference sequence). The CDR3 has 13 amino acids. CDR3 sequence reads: CASSPGAAYGYTF. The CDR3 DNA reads TGTGCCAGCAGCCCAGGGGCGGCCTATGGCTACACCTTC.

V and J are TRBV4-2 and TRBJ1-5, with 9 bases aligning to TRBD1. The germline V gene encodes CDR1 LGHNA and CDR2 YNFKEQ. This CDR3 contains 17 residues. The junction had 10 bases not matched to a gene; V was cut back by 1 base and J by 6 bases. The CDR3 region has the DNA TGTGCCAGCAGCCAAGGGACCGGACAGGGGTTTTCTCAGCCCCAGCATTTT. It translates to CASSQGTGQGFSQPQHF.

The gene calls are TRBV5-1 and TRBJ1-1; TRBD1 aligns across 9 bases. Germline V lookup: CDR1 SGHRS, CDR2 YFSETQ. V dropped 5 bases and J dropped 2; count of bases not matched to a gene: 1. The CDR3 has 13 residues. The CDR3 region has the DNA TGCGCCAGCAGGGGACAGGGAAACACTGAAGCTTTCTTT. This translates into CASRGQGNTEAFF.

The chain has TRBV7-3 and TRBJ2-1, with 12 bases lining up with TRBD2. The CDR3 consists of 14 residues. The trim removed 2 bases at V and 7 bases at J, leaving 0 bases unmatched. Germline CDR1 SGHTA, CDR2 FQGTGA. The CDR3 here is CASSLGTSGNEQFF. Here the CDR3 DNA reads TGTGCCAGCAGCTTAGGGACTAGCGGGAATGAGCAGTTCTTC. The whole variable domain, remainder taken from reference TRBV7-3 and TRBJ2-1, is GAGVSQTPSNKVTEKGKYVELRCDPISGHTALYWYRQSLGQGPEFLIYFQGTGAADDSGLPNDRFFAVRPEGSVSTLKIQRTERGDSAVYLCASSLGTSGNEQFFGPGTRLTVL.

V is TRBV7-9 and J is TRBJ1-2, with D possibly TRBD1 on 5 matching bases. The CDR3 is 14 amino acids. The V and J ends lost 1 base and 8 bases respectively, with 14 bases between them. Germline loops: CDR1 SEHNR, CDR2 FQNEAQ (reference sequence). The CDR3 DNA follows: TGTGCCAGCAGCTTAGGGGAGGGGACGGGCGGCTACACCTTC. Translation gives CASSLGEGTGGYTF. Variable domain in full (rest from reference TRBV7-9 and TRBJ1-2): DTGVSQNPRHKITKRGQNVTFRCDPISEHNRLYWYRQTLGQGPEFLTYFQNEAQLEKSRLLSDRFSAERPKGSFSTLEIQRTEQGDSAMYLCASSLGEGTGGYTFGSGTRLTVV.

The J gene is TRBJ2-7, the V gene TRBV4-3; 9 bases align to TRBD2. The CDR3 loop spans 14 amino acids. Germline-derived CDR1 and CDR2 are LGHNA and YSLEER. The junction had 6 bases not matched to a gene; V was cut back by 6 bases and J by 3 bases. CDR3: CASRSAGGIYEQYF. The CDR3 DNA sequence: TGCGCCAGCAGGTCAGCGGGGGGTATCTACGAGCAGTACTTC.

DNA of the CDR3: TGTGCCAGCAGGCCGGCTAGCGGGGGCGGCAATGAGCAGTTCTTC. Protein sequence: CASRPASGGGNEQFF. The V gene is TRBV6-5, the J gene TRBJ2-1; 10 nucleotides agree with TRBD2. The CDR3 contains 15 residues. J lost 6 bases, V lost 6 bases, and 8 bases had no gene match. CDR1 and CDR2 (germline): MNHEY, SVGAGI.

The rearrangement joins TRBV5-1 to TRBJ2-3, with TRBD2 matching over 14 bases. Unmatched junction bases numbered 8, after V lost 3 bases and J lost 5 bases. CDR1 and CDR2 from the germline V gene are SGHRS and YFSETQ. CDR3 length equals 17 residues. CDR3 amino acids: CASSSGLAGGVKDTQYF. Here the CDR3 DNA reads TGCGCCAGCAGCTCCGGACTAGCGGGAGGAGTTAAAGATACGCAGTATTTT.

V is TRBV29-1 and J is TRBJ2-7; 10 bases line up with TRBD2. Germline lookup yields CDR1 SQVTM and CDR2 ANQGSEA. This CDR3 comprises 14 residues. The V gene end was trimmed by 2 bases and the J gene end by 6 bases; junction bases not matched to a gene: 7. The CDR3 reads CSVESLAGAGEQYF. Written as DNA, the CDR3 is TGCAGCGTTGAAAGTCTAGCGGGGGCTGGCGAGCAGTACTTC.

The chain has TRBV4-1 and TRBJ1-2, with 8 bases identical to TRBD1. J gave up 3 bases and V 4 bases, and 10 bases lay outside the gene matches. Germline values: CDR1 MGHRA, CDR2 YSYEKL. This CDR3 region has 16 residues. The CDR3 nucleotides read TGCGCCAGCAGCCGCTTCTCGACAGGGGTGTACTATGGCTACACCTTC. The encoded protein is CASSRFSTGVYYGYTF.

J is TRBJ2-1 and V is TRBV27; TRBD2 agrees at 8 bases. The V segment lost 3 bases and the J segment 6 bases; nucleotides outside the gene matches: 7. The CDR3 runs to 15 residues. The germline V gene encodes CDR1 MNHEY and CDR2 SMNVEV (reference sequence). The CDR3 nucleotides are TGTGCCAGCAGTTTTCTCAGCGGGAGAGGCAATGAGCAGTTCTTC. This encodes CASSFLSGRGNEQFF.

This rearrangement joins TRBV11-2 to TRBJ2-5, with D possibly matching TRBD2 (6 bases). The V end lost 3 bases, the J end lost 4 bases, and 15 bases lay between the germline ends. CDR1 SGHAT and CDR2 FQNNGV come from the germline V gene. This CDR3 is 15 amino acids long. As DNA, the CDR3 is TGTGCCAGCAGCTTTTCCGGGAGTATCCCAGAGACCCAGTACTTC. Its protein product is CASSFSGSIPETQYF.

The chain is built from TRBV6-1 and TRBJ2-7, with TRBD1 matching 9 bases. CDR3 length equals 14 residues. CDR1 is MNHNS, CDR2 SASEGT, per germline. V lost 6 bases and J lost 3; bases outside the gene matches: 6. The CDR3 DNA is TGTGCCAGCAGAGCCGGGACAGGGTACTACGAGCAGTACTTC. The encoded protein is CASRAGTGYYEQYF.

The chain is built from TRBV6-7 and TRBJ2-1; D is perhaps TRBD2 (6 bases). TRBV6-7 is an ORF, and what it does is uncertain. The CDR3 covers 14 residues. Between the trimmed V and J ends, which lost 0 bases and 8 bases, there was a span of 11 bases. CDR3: CASSYSAGSDEQFF. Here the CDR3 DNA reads TGTGCCAGCAGTTACTCGGCGGGGTCCGATGAGCAGTTCTTC.

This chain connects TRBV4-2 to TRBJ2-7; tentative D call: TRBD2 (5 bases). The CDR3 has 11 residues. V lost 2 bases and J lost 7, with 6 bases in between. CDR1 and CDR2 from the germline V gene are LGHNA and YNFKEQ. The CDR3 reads CASSQRGEQYF. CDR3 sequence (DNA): TGTGCCAGCAGCCAACGGGGTGAGCAGTACTTC.

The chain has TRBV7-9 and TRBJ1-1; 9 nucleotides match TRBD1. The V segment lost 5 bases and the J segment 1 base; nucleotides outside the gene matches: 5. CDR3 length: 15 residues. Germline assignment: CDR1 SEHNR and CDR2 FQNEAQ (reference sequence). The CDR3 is CASSGDREENTEAFF. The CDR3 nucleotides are TGTGCCAGCAGCGGGGACAGGGAGGAGAACACTGAAGCTTTCTTT. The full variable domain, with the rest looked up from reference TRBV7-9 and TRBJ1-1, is DTGVSQNPRHKITKRGQNVTFRCDPISEHNRLYWYRQTLGQGPEFLTYFQNEAQLEKSRLLSDRFSAERPKGSFSTLEIQRTEQGDSAMYLCASSGDREENTEAFFGQGTRLTVV.

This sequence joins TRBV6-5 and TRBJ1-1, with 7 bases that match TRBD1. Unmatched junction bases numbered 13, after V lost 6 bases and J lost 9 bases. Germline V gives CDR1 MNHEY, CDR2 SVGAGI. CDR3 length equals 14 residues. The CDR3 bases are TGTGCCAGCAGCCAACCTCGACAGGGTGAAAAAGCTTTCTTT. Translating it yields CASSQPRQGEKAFF.

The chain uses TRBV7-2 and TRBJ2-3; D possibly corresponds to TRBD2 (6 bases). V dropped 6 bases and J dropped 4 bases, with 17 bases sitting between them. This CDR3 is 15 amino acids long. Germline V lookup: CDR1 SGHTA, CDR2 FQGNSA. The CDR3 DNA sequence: TGTGCCAGCAGTCCCGGCGGGCGGGGTTCAGATACGCAGTATTTT. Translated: CASSPGGRGSDTQYF.

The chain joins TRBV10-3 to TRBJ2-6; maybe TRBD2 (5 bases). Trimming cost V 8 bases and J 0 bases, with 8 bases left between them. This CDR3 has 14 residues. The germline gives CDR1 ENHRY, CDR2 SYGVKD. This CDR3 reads CAISGSSGANVLTF. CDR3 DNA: TGTGCCATCTCGGGGAGCTCTGGGGCCAACGTCCTGACTTTC.

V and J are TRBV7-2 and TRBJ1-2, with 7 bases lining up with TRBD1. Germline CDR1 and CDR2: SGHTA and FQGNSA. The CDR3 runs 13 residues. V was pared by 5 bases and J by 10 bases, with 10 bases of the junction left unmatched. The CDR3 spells CASSTGTAGVYTF. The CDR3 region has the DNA TGTGCCAGCAGCACCGGGACAGCAGGGGTCTACACCTTC.

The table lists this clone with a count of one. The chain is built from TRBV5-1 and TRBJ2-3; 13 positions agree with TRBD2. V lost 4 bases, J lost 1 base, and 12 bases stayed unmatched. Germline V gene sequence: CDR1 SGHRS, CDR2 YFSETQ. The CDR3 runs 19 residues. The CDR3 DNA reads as TGCGCCAGCAGCGGGGGGACTAGCGGGGCACCTAGACGCACAGATACGCAGTATTTT. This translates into CASSGGTSGAPRRTDTQYF.

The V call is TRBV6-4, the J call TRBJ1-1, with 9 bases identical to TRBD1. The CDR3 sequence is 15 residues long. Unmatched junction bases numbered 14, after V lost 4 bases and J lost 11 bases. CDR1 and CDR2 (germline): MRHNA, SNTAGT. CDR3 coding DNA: TGTGCCAGCAGTGTGCTTTGGGACAGGGCGTTGGTCGCTTTCTTT. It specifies CASSVLWDRALVAFF.

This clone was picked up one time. CDR3 nucleotides: TGTGCCAGCGGTTTACAGGGACGGAAGGAAAAACTGTTTTTT. This codes for CASGLQGRKEKLFF. The chain has TRBV7-8 and TRBJ1-4, with D perhaps TRBD1 (6 bases). Germline lookup yields CDR1 SGHVS and CDR2 FQNEAQ. This CDR3 contains 14 residues. Trimming shortened V by 8 bases and J by 8 bases, and 18 bases separated the two germline ends.

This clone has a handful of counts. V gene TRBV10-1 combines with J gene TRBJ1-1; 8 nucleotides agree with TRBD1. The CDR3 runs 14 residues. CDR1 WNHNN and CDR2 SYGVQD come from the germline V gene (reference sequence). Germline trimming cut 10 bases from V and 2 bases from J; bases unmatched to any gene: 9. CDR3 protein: CATMVQGANTEAFF. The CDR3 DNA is TGCGCCACCATGGTCCAGGGGGCTAACACTGAAGCTTTCTTT.

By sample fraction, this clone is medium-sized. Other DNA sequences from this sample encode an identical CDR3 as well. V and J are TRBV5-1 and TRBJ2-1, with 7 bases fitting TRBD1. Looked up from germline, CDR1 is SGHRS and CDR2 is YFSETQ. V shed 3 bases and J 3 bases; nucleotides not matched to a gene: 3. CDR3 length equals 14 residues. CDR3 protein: CASSSSGGYNEQFF. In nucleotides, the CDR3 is TGCGCCAGCAGCTCCTCAGGGGGCTACAATGAGCAGTTCTTC.

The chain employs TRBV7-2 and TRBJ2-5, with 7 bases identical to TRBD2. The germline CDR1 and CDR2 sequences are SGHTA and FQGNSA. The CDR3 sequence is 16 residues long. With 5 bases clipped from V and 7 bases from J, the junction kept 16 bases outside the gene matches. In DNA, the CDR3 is TGTGCCAGCAGCCCAAACAGCGGGAACGGATGGGGGACCCAGTACTTC. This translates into CASSPNSGNGWGTQYF. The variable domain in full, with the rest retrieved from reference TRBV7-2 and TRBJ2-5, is GAGVSQSPSNKVTEKGKDVELRCDPISGHTALYWYRQSLGQGLEFLIYFQGNSAPDKSGLPSDRFSAERTGGSVSTLTIQRTQQEDSAVYLCASSPNSGNGWGTQYFGPGTRLLVL.

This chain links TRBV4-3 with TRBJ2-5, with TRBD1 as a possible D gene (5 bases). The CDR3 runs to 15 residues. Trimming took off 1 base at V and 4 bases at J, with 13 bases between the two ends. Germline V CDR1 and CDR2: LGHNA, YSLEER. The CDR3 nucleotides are TGCGCCAGCAGCCAAGGGGGAAGGGGTACAGAGACCCAGTACTTC. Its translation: CASSQGGRGTETQYF.

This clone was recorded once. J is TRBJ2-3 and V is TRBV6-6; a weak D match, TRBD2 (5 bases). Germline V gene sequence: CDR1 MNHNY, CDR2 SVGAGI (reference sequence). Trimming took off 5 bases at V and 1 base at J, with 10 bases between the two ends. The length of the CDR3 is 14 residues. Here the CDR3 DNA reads TGTGCCAGCAGTCCTCGGACTGGCACAGATACGCAGTATTTT. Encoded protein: CASSPRTGTDTQYF.

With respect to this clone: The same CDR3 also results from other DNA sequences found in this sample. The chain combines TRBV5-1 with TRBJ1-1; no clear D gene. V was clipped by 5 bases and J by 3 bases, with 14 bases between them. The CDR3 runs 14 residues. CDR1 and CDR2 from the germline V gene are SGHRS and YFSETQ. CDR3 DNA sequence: TGCGCCAGCAGTCCCGCTGGCGGGTACACTGAAGCTTTCTTT. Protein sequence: CASSPAGGYTEAFF.

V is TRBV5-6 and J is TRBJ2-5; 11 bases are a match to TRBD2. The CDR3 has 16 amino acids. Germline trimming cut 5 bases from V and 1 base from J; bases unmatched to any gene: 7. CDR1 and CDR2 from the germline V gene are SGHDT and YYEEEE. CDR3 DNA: TGTGCCAGCAGGCTAGCGGGGGGCGGATCCCAAGAGACCCAGTACTTC. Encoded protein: CASRLAGGGSQETQYF. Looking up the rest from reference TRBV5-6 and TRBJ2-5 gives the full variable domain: DAGVTQSPTHLIKTRGQQVTLRCSPKSGHDTVSWYQQALGQGPQFIFQYYEEEERQRGNFPDRFSGHQFPNYSSELNVNALLLGDSALYLCASRLAGGGSQETQYFGPGTRLLVL.